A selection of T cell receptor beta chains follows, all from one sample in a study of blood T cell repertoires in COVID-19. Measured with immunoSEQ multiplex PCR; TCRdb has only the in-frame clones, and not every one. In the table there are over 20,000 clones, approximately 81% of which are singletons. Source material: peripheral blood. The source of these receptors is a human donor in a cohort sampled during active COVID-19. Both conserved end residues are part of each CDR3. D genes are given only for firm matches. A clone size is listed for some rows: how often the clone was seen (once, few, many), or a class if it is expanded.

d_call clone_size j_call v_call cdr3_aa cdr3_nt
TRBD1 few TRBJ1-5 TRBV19 CATGQVGVQPQHF TGTGCCACCGGACAGGTAGGCGTTCAGCCCCAGCATTTT
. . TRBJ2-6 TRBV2 CASRSTGTGANVLTF TGTGCCAGCAGGTCCACAGGGACTGGGGCCAACGTCCTGACTTTC
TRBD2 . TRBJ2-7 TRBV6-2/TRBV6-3 CASSFGSGGTYEQYF TGTGCCAGCAGTTTTGGTAGCGGGGGGACATACGAGCAGTACTTC
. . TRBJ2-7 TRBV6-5 CASTRSRLTNEQYF TGTGCCAGCACCCGTTCGAGACTCACGAACGAGCAGTACTTC
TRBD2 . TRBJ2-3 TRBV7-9 CASSKTSTRTDTQYF TGTGCCAGCAGCAAGACTAGCACTCGTACAGATACGCAGTATTTT
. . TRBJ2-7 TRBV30 CAWSAGTYEQYF TGTGCCTGGAGTGCAGGTACCTACGAGCAGTACTTC
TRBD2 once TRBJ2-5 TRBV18 CASSPLGSGIIHETQYF TGTGCCAGCTCACCACTGGGTAGCGGGATAATCCACGAGACCCAGTACTTC
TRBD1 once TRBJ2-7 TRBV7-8 CASSLLAQGYEQYF TGTGCCAGCAGCTTACTTGCACAGGGGTACGAGCAGTACTTC
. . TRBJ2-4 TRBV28 CASSLGGAAKNIQYF TGTGCCAGCAGCCTAGGGGGGGCCGCCAAAAACATTCAGTACTTC
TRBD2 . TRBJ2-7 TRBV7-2 CASSPSSGSTYEQYF TGTGCCAGCAGCCCATCCAGCGGGAGTACCTACGAGCAGTACTTC
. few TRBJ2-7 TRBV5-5 CASSLTSEYPPEQYF TGTGCCAGCAGCTTAACGAGCGAATACCCCCCCGAGCAGTACTTC
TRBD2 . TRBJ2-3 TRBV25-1 CASSEYGMAGGPLNTQYF TGTGCCAGCAGTGAATATGGTATGGCGGGAGGGCCGTTAAATACGCAGTATTTT
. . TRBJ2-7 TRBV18 CASSPGEREQYF TGTGCCAGCTCACCAGGGGAGAGGGAGCAGTACTTC
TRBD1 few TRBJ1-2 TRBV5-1 CASSPTGEGGYTF TGCGCCAGCAGTCCGACAGGGGAGGGTGGCTACACCTTC
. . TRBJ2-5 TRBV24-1 CATSAWTAKEETQYF TGTGCCACCAGTGCCTGGACAGCTAAAGAAGAGACCCAGTACTTC
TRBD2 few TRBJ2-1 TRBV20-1 CSASTGLAGEGNEQFF TGCAGTGCTAGTACCGGACTAGCGGGAGAGGGGAATGAGCAGTTCTTC
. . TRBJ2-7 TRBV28 CASRGSGYEQYF TGTGCCAGCAGGGGTAGCGGATACGAGCAGTACTTC
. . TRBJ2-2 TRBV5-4 CASSLGAGGATGELFF TGTGCCAGCAGCTTGGGGGCCGGAGGGGCCACCGGGGAGCTGTTTTTT
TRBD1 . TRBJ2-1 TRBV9 CASSVGSGQTYNEQFF TGTGCCAGCAGCGTTGGTTCGGGACAGACCTACAATGAGCAGTTCTTC
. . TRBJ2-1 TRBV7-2 CASSVGVAENNEQFF TGTGCCAGCAGCGTTGGGGTAGCGGAGAACAATGAGCAGTTCTTC
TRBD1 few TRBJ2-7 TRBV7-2 CASSNRQGYEQYF TGTGCCAGCAGCAATCGACAGGGCTACGAGCAGTACTTC
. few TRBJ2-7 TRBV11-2 CASSFNRELGEQYF TGTGCCAGCAGCTTCAACAGGGAGTTGGGGGAGCAGTACTTC
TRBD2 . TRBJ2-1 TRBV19 CASSIEGGRYNEQFF TGTGCCAGTAGTATAGAGGGCGGGAGGTACAATGAGCAGTTCTTC
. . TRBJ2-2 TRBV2 CASSDQGRGTGELFF TGTGCCAGCAGTGATCAGGGTCGAGGCACCGGGGAGCTGTTTTTT
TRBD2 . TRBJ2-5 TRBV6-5 CASSNLAGGEETQYF TGTGCCAGCAGTAATCTAGCGGGAGGGGAGGAGACCCAGTACTTC
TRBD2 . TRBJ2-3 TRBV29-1 CSVAAGEPDTQYF TGCAGCGTTGCAGCGGGAGAGCCAGATACGCAGTATTTT
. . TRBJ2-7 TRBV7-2 CASSARDTYYEQYF TGTGCCAGCAGCGCCCGGGACACCTACTACGAGCAGTACTTC
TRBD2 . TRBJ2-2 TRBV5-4 CASSSLTSGRTGELFF TGTGCCAGCAGTTCACTGACTAGCGGGAGAACCGGGGAGCTGTTTTTT
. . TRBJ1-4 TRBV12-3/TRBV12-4 CASTRVAEKLFF TGTGCCAGCACGAGGGTTGCTGAAAAACTGTTTTTT
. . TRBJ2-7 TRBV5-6 CASSPPVEGSYEQYF TGTGCCAGCAGCCCCCCTGTGGAGGGCTCCTACGAGCAGTACTTC
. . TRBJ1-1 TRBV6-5 CASSYKQEPTEAFF TGTGCCAGCAGTTACAAACAGGAACCCACTGAAGCTTTCTTT
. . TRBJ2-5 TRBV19 CASSTTAQETQYF TGTGCCAGTAGTACGACAGCTCAAGAGACCCAGTACTTC
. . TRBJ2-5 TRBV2 CASTGERYQETQYF TGTGCCTCCACGGGGGAGAGGTACCAAGAGACCCAGTACTTC
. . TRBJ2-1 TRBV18 CASSLRQETYNEQFF TGTGCCAGCTCACTGAGACAGGAAACTTACAATGAGCAGTTCTTC
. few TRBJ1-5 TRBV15 CATGSGVGNQPQHF TGTGCCACCGGATCGGGTGTGGGCAATCAGCCCCAGCATTTT
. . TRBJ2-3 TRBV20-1 CSASSDGGNEYTQYF TGCAGTGCTAGTTCGGACGGCGGGAATGAATATACGCAGTATTTT
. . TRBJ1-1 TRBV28 CASGGSAVGNTEAFF TGTGCCAGCGGCGGTTCGGCGGTCGGAAACACTGAAGCTTTCTTT
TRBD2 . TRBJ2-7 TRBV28 CASSLRGSGQYF TGTGCCAGCAGTTTGCGGGGGTCCGGGCAGTACTTC
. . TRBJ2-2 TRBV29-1 CSIRRDTWGELFF TGCAGCATACGCCGGGACACTTGGGGGGAGCTGTTTTTT
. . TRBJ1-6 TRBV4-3 CASSQDSSYNSPLHF TGCGCCAGCAGCCAAGACAGCTCCTATAATTCACCCCTCCACTTT
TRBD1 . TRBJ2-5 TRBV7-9 CASSPRGQAQYF TGTGCCAGCAGCCCGAGGGGGCAGGCCCAGTACTTC
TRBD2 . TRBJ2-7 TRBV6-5 CASTGGRGAYEQYF TGTGCCAGCACTGGGGGGCGGGGGGCCTACGAGCAGTACTTC
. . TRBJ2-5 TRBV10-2 CASSGAEQETQYF TGCGCCAGCAGTGGGGCAGAACAAGAGACCCAGTACTTC
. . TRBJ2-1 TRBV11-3 CASSVGPYNEQFF TGTGCCAGCAGCGTAGGGCCCTACAATGAGCAGTTCTTC
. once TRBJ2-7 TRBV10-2 CASSETGISYEQYF TGCGCCAGCAGTGAGACAGGGATCTCCTACGAGCAGTACTTC
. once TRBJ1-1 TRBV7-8 CASSPSSGEYTEAFF TGTGCCAGCAGCCCAAGTTCGGGAGAGTACACTGAAGCTTTCTTT
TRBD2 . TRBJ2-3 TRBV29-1 CSVKIGLAGRTDTQYF TGCAGCGTTAAGATTGGACTAGCGGGCCGCACAGATACGCAGTATTTT
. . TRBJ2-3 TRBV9 CASSVEDYIVFTDTQYF TGTGCCAGCAGCGTAGAGGACTATATTGTGTTCACAGATACGCAGTATTTT
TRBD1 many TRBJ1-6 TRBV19 CARNGQDSTPLHF TGTGCCAGGAATGGACAGGATAGTACCCCCCTCCACTTT
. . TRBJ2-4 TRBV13 CASSPRLDAKNIQYF TGTGCCAGCAGCCCCAGACTAGACGCCAAAAACATTCAGTACTTC
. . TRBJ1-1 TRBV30 CAWSVDRLNTEAFF TGTGCCTGGAGTGTGGACAGACTGAACACTGAAGCTTTCTTT